The clone carrying this TCR beta chain turned up a few times. What it binds is unknown. V was trimmed by 2 bases and J by 8 bases, leaving 18 bases between them. Germline values: CDR1 DFQATT, CDR2 SNEGSKA (reference sequence). CDR3 length equals 14 residues. Each TRB amplification used roughly 250-550 ng of genomic DNA from blood. The data derive from a study of T and B cells in COVID-19 patients. Study-wide background: At median age approximately 36 years, recovered patients were younger than active-infection patients at under 70. Study-wide findings and caveats: In COVID-19 patients, T cell receptor beta variable and joining gene use was reportedly strongly skewed. CD4+, regulatory T cell, CD8+ and sorted SARS-CoV-2-responsive or tetramer+ T cells were not yet sequenced.

BIOMED2 TRB-A/B primer pools were used in multiplex TRB PCR. TCRdb called the multiplex PCR reads again in MiXCR, with one record for every CDR3 protein. The data contain 2,500 to 3,500 distinct CDR3 sequences, around 24% of them singletons. What was sequenced was blood. The chain has TRBV20-1 and TRBJ1-2; a possible D gene is TRBD1 (5 bases). The source of this sequence is a human donor with active COVID-19. CDR3 DNA sequence: TGCAGTGCTAGATACGACAGAAGGATTGGGGGCTACACCTTC. Residues: CSARYDRRIGGYTF.